This T cell receptor beta chain is drawn from a study of blood T cell repertoires in COVID-19. Overall study: Some COVID-19 samples were acute and others convalescent; all came from the United States, Italy and Spain. Nucleic acid was either cDNA or gDNA, and it came from T cells, B-cell-depleted T cells, or PBMCs.

Profiled with immunoSEQ multiplex PCR; TCRdb holds only in-frame clones, not every one. In the table there are approximately 70,000 clones, about 80% of which are singletons. V shed 8 bases and J shed 2 bases, with 13 bases lying between them. This CDR3 contains 13 residues. The germline V gene encodes CDR1 SNHLY and CDR2 FYNNEI. Sequenced sample: peripheral blood. The receptor was derived from a man between 60 and 75 years old with active or convalescent COVID-19. J is TRBJ2-7 and V is TRBV2; D may be TRBD2 (5 bases). The CDR3 loop reads CASRRGPTYEQYF. CDR3 bases: TGTGCCAGCCGGAGAGGGCCTACCTACGAGCAGTACTTC.